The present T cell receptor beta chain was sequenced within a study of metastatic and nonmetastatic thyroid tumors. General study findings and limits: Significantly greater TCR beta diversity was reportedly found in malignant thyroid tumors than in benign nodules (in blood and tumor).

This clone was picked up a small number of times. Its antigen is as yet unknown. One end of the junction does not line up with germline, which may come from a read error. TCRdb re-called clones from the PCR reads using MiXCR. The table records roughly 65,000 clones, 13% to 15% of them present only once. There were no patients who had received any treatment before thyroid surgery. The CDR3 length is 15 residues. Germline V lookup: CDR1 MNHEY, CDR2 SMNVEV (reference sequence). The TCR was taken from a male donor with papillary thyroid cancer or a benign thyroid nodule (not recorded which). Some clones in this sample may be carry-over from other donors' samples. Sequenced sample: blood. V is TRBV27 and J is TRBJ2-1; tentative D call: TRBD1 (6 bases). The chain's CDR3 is CTSSLGGSDYNEQFF. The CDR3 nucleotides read TGTACCAGCAGTTTAGGGGGTAGTGACTACAATGAGCAGTTCTTC.